These 9 T cell receptor beta chains originate from one sample sequenced in a study of identical twins. TCRdb re-called the 5' RACE reads with MiXCR, one entry per CDR3 protein. The sample comprises hundreds of thousands of distinct CDR3 sequences, 21% of which are singletons, and approximately 4.5% rests with the top ten. The same sample was also used in a study of T cells expressing NK-cell markers.

The sequenced material came from PBMCs. The source is a woman under 30 in good health.

This clonotype came up a few times. This rearrangement joins TRBV7-2 to TRBJ2-7; 10 nucleotides line up with TRBD2. The CDR3 contains 15 residues. The J segment lost 3 bases and the V segment lost 5 bases, leaving 7 bases of the junction unmatched. The germline V gene encodes CDR1 SGHTA and CDR2 FQGNSA. The CDR3 is CASSPGLAEVYEQYF. The CDR3 bases are TGTGCCAGCAGCCCAGGACTAGCGGAAGTCTACGAGCAGTACTTC.

This clonotype was observed a few times. This chain links TRBV14 with TRBJ2-2; tentatively, D is TRBD2 (6 bases). The CDR3 consists of 17 residues. Germline V CDR1 and CDR2: SGHDN, FVKESK. V lost 1 base, J lost 3 bases, and 15 bases lay in between. The CDR3 sequence is CASSQGVGGDDTGELFF. CDR3 DNA sequence: TGTGCCAGCAGCCAAGGTGTAGGAGGGGATGACACCGGGGAGCTGTTTTTT. The whole variable domain, filled in from reference TRBV14 and TRBJ2-2, reads EAGVTQFPSHSVIEKGQTVTLRCDPISGHDNLYWYRRVMGKEIKFLLHFVKESKQDESGMPNNRFLAERTGGTYSTLKVQPAELEDSGVYFCASSQGVGGDDTGELFFGEGSRLTVL.

This clonotype showed up just a few times. This chain joins TRBV29-1 and TRBJ2-5; D tentatively reads TRBD1 or TRBD2 (5 bases each). The CDR3 extends over 17 amino acids. CDR1 is SQVTM, CDR2 ANQGSEA, per germline. Trimming shortened V by 4 bases and J by 1 base, and 22 bases separated the two germline ends. This CDR3 reads CSVVMAGIGRTQETQYF. DNA of the CDR3: TGCAGCGTTGTTATGGCAGGGATAGGGAGAACCCAAGAGACCCAGTACTTC.

V usage is TRBV20-1 and J usage is TRBJ2-3, with D maybe TRBD2 (6 bases). The V end lost 6 bases, the J end lost 2 bases, and 9 bases lay between the germline ends. CDR3 size: 12 residues. Germline V gene lookup returns CDR1 DFQATT and CDR2 SNEGSKA (reference sequence). CDR3 nucleotide sequence: TGCAGTGCCGTAGCGGACACAGATACGCAGTATTTT. It codes for CSAVADTDTQYF.

The chain has TRBV20-1 and TRBJ2-1; TRBD1 is a possible D gene (6 bases). The germline V and J ends were trimmed by 7 bases and 1 base, with 11 bases remaining between them. Germline lookup yields CDR1 DFQATT and CDR2 SNEGSKA (reference sequence). The CDR3 consists of 13 residues. In nucleotides, the CDR3 is TGCAGTGTGGTAGGGACATCCTACAATGAGCAGTTCTTC. Translating it yields CSVVGTSYNEQFF.

The rearrangement uses TRBV10-1 and TRBJ2-1, with TRBD2 identical over 9 bases. This CDR3 contains 15 residues. Germline-derived CDR1 and CDR2 are WNHNN and SYGVQD (reference sequence). With V trimmed by 1 base and J by 8 bases, 6 bases remained unmatched. CDR3 amino acids: CASSEFGSGSYEQFF. The DNA for the CDR3 is TGCGCCAGCAGTGAGTTCGGTAGCGGGAGTTATGAGCAGTTCTTC.

This clonotype has ten or more counts. The CDR3 DNA is TGTGCCAGCAGTCCCTTTGGGGAAAAACTGTTTTTT. It specifies CASSPFGEKLFF. The genes are TRBV12-3 or TRBV12-4 and TRBJ1-4; D is unresolved. The CDR3 spans 12 residues. The V end was cut by 5 bases, the J end by 8 bases, with 9 bases between.

This clonotype appeared a few times. This chain joins TRBV11-2 and TRBJ2-3, with TRBD2 matching over 10 bases. There are 16 residues in the CDR3. The J segment lost 4 bases and the V segment lost 1 base, leaving 5 bases of the junction unmatched. Germline-derived CDR1 and CDR2 are SGHAT and FQNNGV. The CDR3 sequence: CASSLAPSGGADTQYF. The CDR3, as DNA: TGTGCCAGCAGCTTAGCTCCCAGCGGGGGGGCAGATACGCAGTATTTT.

This clonotype showed up just once. J is TRBJ2-2 and V is TRBV20-1; TRBD1 aligns across 11 bases. CDR1 and CDR2 (germline): DFQATT, SNEGSKA (reference sequence). V gave up 5 bases and J gave up 5 bases; unmatched junction bases: 7. This CDR3 is built from 15 residues. CDR3 nucleotides: TGCAGTGCTCGGGGGACAGGGGGGAGTACCGGGGAGCTGTTTTTT. It encodes CSARGTGGSTGELFF.